The 12 T cell receptor beta chains below all came from one sample that was sequenced in a study of CD8+ T cells in alopecia areata. Noted treatment: oral pan-JAK inhibitor, 5-10 mg twice daily. RNA extraction was followed by reverse transcription into cDNA, which acted as the sequencing template. The method was immunoSEQ multiplex PCR; TCRdb's version includes in-frame clones alone and lacks a portion of them. The table has hundreds of thousands of clones, 30% to 40% seen once; the top ten hold 0.48%. The specimen was CD4+ T cells sorted from blood, collected at approximately week 30, from a patient treated with tofacitinib. Source of these receptors: a human donor with alopecia areata.

This clone showed up just a few times. The chain employs TRBV13 and TRBJ2-7; 11 bases fit TRBD1. The germline V gene encodes CDR1 PRHDT and CDR2 FYEKMQ (reference sequence). V was pared by 5 bases and J by 3 bases, with 6 bases of the junction left unmatched. The CDR3 loop spans 15 amino acids. CDR3 sequence reads: CASSMRTGGLYEQYF. The CDR3 nucleotides read TGTGCCAGCAGCATGAGGACAGGGGGCCTCTACGAGCAGTACTTC.

V and J are TRBV5-5 and TRBJ1-4, with D unclear. Trimming took off 1 base at V and 5 bases at J, with 6 bases between the two ends. The germline V gene has CDR1 SGHKS and CDR2 YYEKEE (reference sequence). This CDR3 has 13 amino acids. The CDR3 protein is CASSLIQNEKLFF. CDR3 nucleotides: TGTGCCAGCAGCTTGATTCAGAATGAAAAACTGTTTTTT.

CDR3 region: CASSQDSRPYF. The DNA of the CDR3 is TGTGCCAGCAGTCAGGACAGCCGACCGTACTTC. The genes are TRBV2 and TRBJ2-5, with D possibly matching TRBD1 (6 bases). Germline CDR1 and CDR2: SNHLY and FYNNEI. With 5 bases removed from V and 13 bases from J, the gap between germline ends came to 14 bases. The CDR3 spans 11 residues.

The chain couples TRBV6-1 to TRBJ2-7, with D perhaps TRBD1 (5 bases). Trimming took off 6 bases at V and 2 bases at J, with 8 bases between the two ends. This CDR3 has 12 amino acids. Germline CDR1 is MNHNS and CDR2 is SASEGT. CDR3 in amino acids: CASSARAYEQYF. In DNA, the CDR3 is TGTGCCAGCAGCGCCAGGGCCTACGAGCAGTACTTC.

The chain joins TRBV5-6 to TRBJ2-2; D is perhaps TRBD1 or TRBD2 (5 bases each). The germline gives CDR1 SGHDT, CDR2 YYEEEE. The length of the CDR3 is 17 residues. Trimming cost V 3 bases and J 2 bases, with 17 bases left between them. The CDR3 region has the DNA TGTGCCAGCAGCTCCTGGGGGACGAGGGGAAACACCGGGGAGCTGTTTTTT. This encodes CASSSWGTRGNTGELFF.

This clone was seen a single time. The chain has TRBV6-5 and TRBJ1-1; the D is unclear. Germline V CDR1 and CDR2: MNHEY, SVGAGI. The CDR3 has 11 amino acids. The germline V and J ends were trimmed by 1 base and 8 bases, with 5 bases remaining between them. The CDR3 region has the DNA TGTGCCAGCAGTTACTTCCAAGAAGCTTTCTTT. Amino acids: CASSYFQEAFF.

V is TRBV29-1 and J is TRBJ1-1; D remains ambiguous. CDR3 length equals 13 residues. The V gene's germline CDR1 is SQVTM and CDR2 ANQGSEA. V dropped 4 bases and J dropped 1 base, with 10 bases sitting between them. The CDR3 region is CSVGKAPNTEAFF. The DNA of the CDR3 is TGCAGCGTTGGGAAGGCTCCGAACACTGAAGCTTTCTTT.

This clone has at least ten counts. The chain is built from TRBV6-5 and TRBJ2-3; D is unclear. Germline V gives CDR1 MNHEY, CDR2 SVGAGI. CDR3 length: 12 residues. V lost 4 bases, J lost 7 bases, and 9 bases lay in between. CDR3 nucleotides: TGTGCCAGCAGTTCAGGAGTTAATACGCAGTATTTT. It is translated as CASSSGVNTQYF.

This clone was counted only a few times. The chain joins TRBV6-6 to TRBJ2-7; D is unresolved. V gave up 6 bases and J gave up 3 bases, with 9 bases separating them. Germline V gives CDR1 MNHNY, CDR2 SVGAGI (reference sequence). The CDR3 consists of 12 residues. The CDR3 bases are TGTGCCAGCAGCCATAAGAGCTACGAGCAGTACTTC. Translation: CASSHKSYEQYF.

The V and J genes are TRBV6-1 and TRBJ1-5; the D is unclear. Germline V lookup: CDR1 MNHNS, CDR2 SASEGT. The CDR3 runs to 15 residues. With 0 bases removed from V and 0 bases from J, the gap between germline ends came to 6 bases. The CDR3 DNA reads TGTGCCAGCAGTGAAGCCAAGGTTAGCAATCAGCCCCAGCATTTT. Translated: CASSEAKVSNQPQHF.

This clone was counted at least ten times. The same CDR3 can be traced to other DNA sequences in this sample. The chain is built from TRBV9 and TRBJ1-4, with TRBD1 matching 10 bases. J lost 7 bases, V lost 4 bases, and 7 bases had no gene match. CDR3 size: 15 residues. CDR1 is SGDLS and CDR2 is YYNGEE in the germline V gene. The DNA for the CDR3 is TGTGCCAGCAGCCCTAGGACAGGGGGAGGTGAAAAACTGTTTTTT. This codes for CASSPRTGGGEKLFF. The entire variable domain, with the rest obtained from reference TRBV9 and TRBJ1-4, is as follows: DSGVTQTPKHLITATGQRVTLRCSPRSGDLSVYWYQQSLDQGLQFLIQYYNGEERAKGNILERFSAQQFPDLHSELNLSSLELGDSALYFCASSPRTGGGEKLFFGSGTQLSVL.

V and J are TRBV4-2 and TRBJ2-1, with D possibly called TRBD1 or TRBD2 (5 bases each). The V end was cut by 6 bases, the J end by 1 base, with 16 bases between. CDR3 length equals 16 residues. CDR1 and CDR2 from the germline V gene are LGHNA and YNFKEQ. CDR3 bases: TGTGCCAGCAGGATCTCATTGGGGGTATCCTACAATGAGCAGTTCTTC. It yields the protein CASRISLGVSYNEQFF.